These 22 T cell receptor beta chains were all obtained from the same sample, sequenced in a study of T cells in Graves' hyperthyroidism and ophthalmopathy. TCR beta CDR3 regions were amplified from RNA transcripts. HTBI primers were used for first-round RT-PCR of the TCR CDR3. TCRdb independently ran MiXCR on the multiplex PCR reads; one entry per CDR3 protein. The sample includes around 660,000 distinct CDR3 sequences, 45% seen only once; the top ten take approximately 6.8%. Sequenced: peripheral blood or thyroid tissue (not recorded which). The receptors originated from an adult man with Graves' disease, either hyperthyroidism or ophthalmopathy (not recorded which).

This clonotype has only one observation. The chain uses TRBV29-1 and TRBJ1-5, with D possibly matching TRBD1 (6 bases). V shed 4 bases and J shed 3 bases, with 16 bases lying between them. Germline CDR1 is SQVTM and CDR2 is ANQGSEA. The CDR3 spans 15 residues. CDR3 region: CSVGYRENFNQPQHF. The CDR3 region has the DNA TGCAGCGTTGGGTACAGGGAGAACTTCAATCAGCCCCAGCATTTT.

This clonotype was counted a few times. The chain recombines TRBV7-8 with TRBJ2-5, with TRBD1 matching 9 bases. Trimming removed 5 bases from V and 5 bases from J; junction bases left unmatched: 6. The length of the CDR3 is 14 residues. Germline CDR1 and CDR2: SGHVS and FQNEAQ. DNA of the CDR3: TGTGCCAGCAGCCAATACAGGGGGCGGGAGACCCAGTACTTC. The encoded protein is CASSQYRGRETQYF.

This clonotype was observed a single time. This sequence joins TRBV7-6 and TRBJ2-2; TRBD2 matches 10 bases. Unmatched junction bases numbered 15, after V lost 5 bases and J lost 0 bases. The germline V gene encodes CDR1 SGHVS and CDR2 FNYEAQ. The CDR3 loop spans 20 amino acids. The chain's CDR3 is CASSLRLAGAQTANTGELFF. The DNA of the CDR3 is TGTGCCAGCAGCCTCCGACTAGCGGGCGCGCAAACCGCGAACACCGGGGAGCTGTTTTTT.

This clonotype was seen repeatedly, ten times or more. The chain employs TRBV20-1 and TRBJ2-5, with no clear D. V shed 3 bases and J shed 2 bases, with 13 bases lying between them. Per the germline V gene, CDR1 is DFQATT and CDR2 is SNEGSKA (reference sequence). The CDR3 extends over 14 amino acids. CDR3 in DNA: TGCAGTGCTAGCGGTTGGCAGTTACAAGAGACCCAGTACTTC. Translated: CSASGWQLQETQYF.

Concerning this clonotype itself: Being one base from a much bigger clone, this may be a read error. The V call is TRBV6-5, the J call TRBJ1-5; 7 nucleotides align to TRBD1. The ends lost 7 bases at V and 6 bases at J; junction bases unmatched: 3. CDR3 length: 12 residues. Germline lookup yields CDR1 MNHEY and CDR2 SVGAGI. CDR3 amino acids: CASKQGFQPQHF. The CDR3 coding sequence is TGTGCCAGCAAACAGGGGTTTCAGCCCCAGCATTTT.

CDR3 in DNA: TGTGCCAGCAGCCAAGCAATGACAGCTTCCTACGAGCAGTACTTC. Translation: CASSQAMTASYEQYF. This chain joins TRBV7-9 and TRBJ2-7; D is perhaps TRBD1 (5 bases). Germline CDR1 is SEHNR and CDR2 is FQNEAQ (reference sequence). The CDR3 extends over 15 amino acids. V gave up 5 bases and J gave up 1 base, with 15 bases separating them.

This clonotype has only a few counts. The chain couples TRBV7-2 to TRBJ2-7; D uncertain. There are 13 residues in the CDR3. The V gene's germline CDR1 is SGHTA and CDR2 FQGNSA. V lost 5 bases and J 4 bases, leaving 12 bases between the germline ends. This CDR3 reads CASSQLGPYEQYF. CDR3 DNA: TGTGCCAGCAGCCAATTGGGCCCATACGAGCAGTACTTC.

Remarks on this clonotype: This may be a read error: a much more frequent sequence differs by one nucleotide. The gene calls are TRBV5-1 and TRBJ1-6; no reliable D call. CDR3 length equals 13 residues. CDR1 is SGHRS and CDR2 is YFSETQ in the germline V gene. CDR3 nucleotides: TGCGCCACCAGCTTCGGCACCCGTTCACCCCTCCACTTT. This translates into CATSFGTRSPLHF.

This sequence joins TRBV12-3 or TRBV12-4 and TRBJ1-2; D not resolved. The CDR3 totals 12 residues. Trimming pared 5 bases from V and 8 bases from J, leaving 12 bases between. CDR3 region: CASSQEGGGYTF. The DNA for the CDR3 is TGTGCCAGCAGTCAAGAAGGAGGAGGCTACACCTTC.

This clonotype turned up a few times. The chain couples TRBV19 to TRBJ1-5; D not resolved. CDR1 and CDR2 (germline): LNHDA, SQIVND (reference sequence). The CDR3 length is 14 residues. The germline V and J ends were trimmed by 1 base and 7 bases, with 11 bases remaining between them. In DNA form, the CDR3 reads TGTGCCAGTAGTATAGTAAGAGGGCGGCAGCCCCAGCATTTT. This codes for CASSIVRGRQPQHF.

The table lists this clonotype with many counts. This chain uses TRBV2 with TRBJ1-1; tentatively, D is TRBD1 (6 bases). CDR3 length: 15 residues. V was shortened by 4 bases and J by 2 bases, with 14 bases between the two germline ends. Germline CDR1 is SNHLY and CDR2 is FYNNEI. The CDR3 loop is CASSARGWGNTEAFF. As DNA, the CDR3 is TGTGCCAGCAGTGCCAGGGGTTGGGGTAACACTGAAGCTTTCTTT. Combining the CDR3 with reference TRBV2 and TRBJ1-1 gives the whole variable domain EPEVTQTPSHQVTQMGQEVILRCVPISNHLYFYWYRQILGQKVEFLVSFYNNEISEKSEIFDDQFSVERPDGSNFTLKIRSTKLEDSAMYFCASSARGWGNTEAFFGQGTRLTVV.

This chain connects TRBV27 to TRBJ1-4, with TRBD1 as a possible D gene (5 bases). This CDR3 contains 13 residues. Trimming shortened V by 6 bases and J by 7 bases, and 12 bases separated the two germline ends. CDR1 is MNHEY, CDR2 SMNVEV, per germline (reference sequence). CDR3 protein: CASSAGGSEKLFF. The CDR3 coding sequence is TGTGCCAGCAGCGCGGGGGGGAGTGAAAAACTGTTTTTT.

The CDR3 is CASSVRGPYGYTF. The CDR3 nucleotides read TGTGCCAGCAGCGTACGGGGGCCATATGGCTACACCTTC. This rearrangement joins TRBV7-3 to TRBJ1-2; a weak D match, TRBD1 (6 bases). CDR3 length: 13 residues. Trimming stripped 5 bases from V and 5 bases from J, with 12 bases between. Germline V gene lookup returns CDR1 SGHTA and CDR2 FQGTGA.

The table lists this clonotype with a few counts. V gene TRBV20-1 combines with J gene TRBJ1-6, with D uncertain. The CDR3 spans 14 residues. Trimming took 3 bases from V and 6 from J, leaving 12 bases between them. Germline V CDR1 and CDR2: DFQATT, SNEGSKA (reference sequence). The CDR3 DNA sequence: TGCAGTGCTAGTCTGGCAGAGACTAATTCACCCCTCCACTTT. It codes for CSASLAETNSPLHF.

The rearrangement joins TRBV24-1 to TRBJ2-7; 7 bases map to TRBD1. The CDR3 has 15 residues. Germline loops: CDR1 KGHDR, CDR2 SFDVKD. Trimming took 3 bases from V and 3 from J; bases not matched to a gene: 7. CDR3: CATSDPGTDRYEQYF. The CDR3, as DNA: TGTGCCACCAGTGATCCCGGGACAGACCGCTACGAGCAGTACTTC.

V usage is TRBV10-3 and J usage is TRBJ1-6; TRBD1 matches at 8 bases. Per germline, CDR1 ENHRY and CDR2 SYGVKD. Unmatched junction bases numbered 2, after V lost 2 bases and J lost 8 bases. This CDR3 is built from 14 residues. The CDR3 loop is CAISEGQGYSPLHF. CDR3 DNA sequence: TGTGCCATCAGTGAGGGACAGGGCTATTCACCCCTCCACTTT.

With regard to this clonotype: This may come from a read error, since a much larger clone is one base off. V usage is TRBV29-1 and J usage is TRBJ1-2; TRBD1 agrees at 9 bases. J gave up 2 bases and V 6 bases, and 7 bases lay outside the gene matches. CDR3 length: 14 amino acids. Looked up from germline, CDR1 is SQVTM and CDR2 is ANQGSEA. The DNA of the CDR3 is TGCAGCGTAAGGACAGGGGCCGCCAACTATGGCTACACCTTC. Protein product: CSVRTGAANYGYTF.

This clonotype was detected only a few times. The chain couples TRBV7-9 to TRBJ1-6, with D unclear. The CDR3 runs to 13 residues. The V gene lost 4 bases and the J gene lost 7 bases, with 8 bases spanning the gap. Per the germline V gene, CDR1 is SEHNR and CDR2 is FQNEAQ (reference sequence). CDR3 loop: CASSSTENSPLHF. Here the CDR3 DNA reads TGTGCCAGCAGCTCAACCGAAAATTCACCCCTCCACTTT.

This clonotype has at least ten counts. The V and J genes are TRBV15 and TRBJ2-6; TRBD2 matches 7 bases. Germline V CDR1 and CDR2: LNHNV, YYDKDF (reference sequence). The ends lost 0 bases at V and 1 base at J; junction bases unmatched: 9. The length of the CDR3 is 19 residues. The CDR3 DNA sequence: TGTGCCACCAGCAGAGAGGTGATAGCGGGCCTTTCTGGGGCCAACGTCCTGACTTTC. Amino acids: CATSREVIAGLSGANVLTF.

The V call is TRBV9, the J call TRBJ1-3; 9 bases fit TRBD1. Germline V gene lookup returns CDR1 SGDLS and CDR2 YYNGEE. This CDR3 is 15 amino acids long. J lost 2 bases, V lost 8 bases, and 8 bases had no gene match. CDR3 sequence: CASTQDRGTGNTIYF. The CDR3 coding sequence is TGTGCCAGTACCCAGGACAGGGGAACTGGAAACACCATATATTTT.

This sequence joins TRBV29-1 and TRBJ1-6; D not certain. The germline gives CDR1 SQVTM, CDR2 ANQGSEA. The ends were cut back, 3 bases at V and 15 bases at J, with 3 bases in the middle. The CDR3 is 8 residues long. The CDR3 spells CSVDLLHF. As DNA, the CDR3 is TGCAGCGTTGACCTCCTCCACTTT.

Here the CDR3 DNA reads TGTGCCAGCAGTTTAGCGTTCGGTTCAGGGCTTAATTCACCCCTCCACTTT. As protein: CASSLAFGSGLNSPLHF. J is TRBJ1-6 and V is TRBV12-3 or TRBV12-4, with a tentative D call TRBD1 (5 bases). Trimming left V 0 bases short and J 6 bases short, with 15 bases between. The CDR3 contains 17 residues.